The clone carrying this T cell receptor beta chain has just a few counts. Its antigen is unidentified. This sample is part of a study of beta chain features in type 1 diabetes. Overall study results and limits: There was a possibility that cDNA sequencing over-represented cells with high TCR expression. All four CD4+ subsets of Type 1 diabetes patients contained TCRB CDR3s that were moderately but significantly shorter.

cDNA synthesis used the whole RNA isolate, giving expressed TCRB sequences. Libraries were prepared by immunoSEQ multiplex PCR; TCRdb keeps only in-frame clonotypes and omits some of them. The sample contains some 330,000 clones, 10% to 15% of which appear only once. The CDR3 contains 14 residues. Per germline, CDR1 MNHEY and CDR2 SMNVEV (reference sequence). Trimming removed 0 bases at V and 3 bases at J, with 8 bases between. Using CD45RO/CCR7/CD25/CD127/CD95/CD27, CD4+ naive, central memory, regulatory and stem cell-like memory cells were sorted. Sequenced: naive CD4+ T cells from blood. This TCR came from a woman younger than 35 with type 1 diabetes. This chain links TRBV27 with TRBJ1-1; D remains unclear. The DNA of the CDR3 is TGTGCCAGCAGTTTATCGCGGGTGGACACTGAAGCTTTCTTT. Residues: CASSLSRVDTEAFF.